Many counts were recorded for the clone carrying this TCR beta chain. These data are taken from a study of breast tumors, draining lymph nodes, adjacent tissues. Via MiXCR, TCRdb re-called the multiplex PCR reads, giving one row per CDR3 protein. The profile shows about 230,000 distinct CDR3 sequences, roughly 32% of them singletons. Breast cancer patients provided tissue from their axillary draining lymph nodes. From germline, CDR1 is LGHDT and CDR2 YNNKEL (reference sequence). There are 12 residues in the CDR3. V lost 3 bases to trimming and J lost 8 bases, with 9 bases between them. The rearrangement uses TRBV3-1 and TRBJ2-3; D gene ambiguous. The clonotype originates from a female donor with breast cancer. Some clones in this sample may be carry-over from other donors' samples. The source material was axillary lymph node tissue. This CDR3 is CASSQPPGTQYF. DNA for the CDR3: TGTGCCAGCAGCCAGCCCCCGGGTACGCAGTATTTT.